This T cell receptor (beta chain) was recorded in a study of Graves' ophthalmopathy and Graves' hyperthyroidism. Study as a whole: Hyperthyroidism counted as stable given no ophthalmopathy within 18 months of follow-up.

Study-wide results and caveats: Distinction of ophthalmopathy from stable hyperthyroidism by a 13-signature model reached 87.88% sensitivity and approximately 80% specificity.

As for this clonotype: The antigen is unknown.

The authors amplified TCR beta CDR3 regions, and they did so from RNA transcripts for repertoire sequencing. The first round was an RT-PCR with HTBI primers, and the second round was a multiplex PCR. TCRdb reanalysed the multiplex PCR reads using MiXCR and keeps one entry per CDR3 protein. The sample contains 900,000 to 1,200,000 distinct CDR3 sequences, around a third of which appear only once. The CDR3 consists of 17 residues. Germline V CDR1 and CDR2: ENHRY, SYGVKD. After removal of 10 bases from V and 5 bases from J, the junction contained 18 bases not matched to a gene. The hyperthyroidism patients, aged 18 to 65, had been newly diagnosed, with under 2 months' duration. It was on clinical symptoms, serum thyroxine, TRAb, thyroid ultrasound and orbital computed tomography that diagnosis relied.

The genes are TRBV10-3 and TRBJ1-1, with 11 nucleotides matching TRBD1. Specimen: peripheral blood or thyroid tissue (not recorded which). This clonotype was obtained from an adult man with Graves' hyperthyroidism. The CDR3 DNA sequence: TGTGCCAGCAGCGAAACCAGGACAGGGGGCGCAGGTACTGAAGCTTTCTTT. This translates into CASSETRTGGAGTEAFF.